The 10 T cell receptor beta chains below were found in one sample sequenced in a study of shared clonotypes between healthy human individuals. Sequenced by immunoSEQ multiplex PCR; TCRdb stores in-frame clones only, minus some. The table has 2,500,000 or so clones, 80% to 95% seen once. Source material: naive CD4+ T cells from PBMCs. Sample subset: CD45RA+ positively selected. These receptors originate from a man between 18 and 35 years old in good health. Some clones in this sample may be carry-over from other donors' samples.

Points on this clone: Other DNA sequences in the sample encode the same CDR3. The chain is built from TRBV5-1 and TRBJ1-1, with 8 nucleotides matching TRBD1. Per germline, CDR1 SGHRS and CDR2 YFSETQ. Trimming at V came to 2 bases and at J to 3 bases, leaving 6 bases not matched to a gene. This CDR3 is built from 15 residues. CDR3 protein: CASSLAGGDYTEAFF. The DNA for the CDR3 is TGCGCCAGCAGCTTAGCAGGGGGCGATTACACTGAAGCTTTCTTT.

The chain has TRBV7-2 and TRBJ1-5; D is possibly TRBD1 (5 bases). The germline CDR1 and CDR2 sequences are SGHTA and FQGNSA. The CDR3 is made up of 14 amino acids. Trimming took 5 bases from V and 0 from J, leaving 8 bases between them. This chain's CDR3 is CASSPTASNQPQHF. CDR3 DNA sequence: TGTGCCAGCAGCCCGACAGCTAGCAATCAGCCCCAGCATTTT. The full variable domain, with the rest looked up from reference TRBV7-2 and TRBJ1-5, is GAGVSQSPSNKVTEKGKDVELRCDPISGHTALYWYRQSLGQGLEFLIYFQGNSAPDKSGLPSDRFSAERTGGSVSTLTIQRTQQEDSAVYLCASSPTASNQPQHFGDGTRLSIL.

Note on this clone: Other DNA sequences in the same sample also yield this CDR3. The CDR3 protein is CASSTLYEQYF. The CDR3 DNA is TGTGCCAGCAGCACCCTTTACGAGCAGTACTTC. The rearrangement joins TRBV28 to TRBJ2-7; D remains unclear. The CDR3 is 11 amino acids. The germline gives CDR1 MDHEN, CDR2 SYDVKM. Trimming stripped 6 bases from V and 4 bases from J, with 7 bases between.

As regards this clone: The same CDR3 can be traced to other DNA sequences in this sample. This chain links TRBV18 with TRBJ2-7; D call uncertain. The germline gives CDR1 KGHSH, CDR2 LQKENI. The CDR3 is made up of 13 amino acids. The germline V and J ends were trimmed by 2 bases and 1 base, with 6 bases remaining between them. The CDR3 region has the DNA TGTGCCAGCTCACCAGGAGTATCCTACGAGCAGTACTTC. Translating gives CASSPGVSYEQYF.

The gene calls are TRBV5-1 and TRBJ2-5; D perhaps matches TRBD2 (6 bases). Germline V gene lookup returns CDR1 SGHRS and CDR2 YFSETQ. The CDR3 has 14 residues. The germline V and J ends were trimmed by 4 bases and 1 base, with 11 bases remaining between them. The CDR3 DNA reads as TGCGCCAGCAGCCCTGACGGGAGCCAAGAGACCCAGTACTTC. It is translated as CASSPDGSQETQYF.

The genes are TRBV28 and TRBJ2-7; unclear D gene. CDR1 and CDR2 from the germline V gene are MDHEN and SYDVKM. V lost 6 bases, J lost 6 bases, and 21 bases lay in between. The CDR3 runs to 15 residues. CDR3 nucleotide sequence: TGTGCCAGCAGACCCGCCCCGGAGACTCCGCGCGAGCAGTACTTC. It encodes CASRPAPETPREQYF.

V is TRBV5-8 and J is TRBJ2-3; D is ambiguous. The V end was cut by 3 bases, the J end by 4 bases, with 18 bases between. Germline lookup yields CDR1 SGHTS and CDR2 YDEGEE. This CDR3 spans 16 amino acids. CDR3 nucleotide sequence: TGTGCCAGCAGCTCCTCATTGATAGCTGTTCCAGATACGCAGTATTTT. It is translated as CASSSSLIAVPDTQYF.

The V gene is TRBV7-3, the J gene TRBJ2-1, with TRBD2 matching over 10 bases. CDR3 length: 15 amino acids. CDR1 is SGHTA and CDR2 is FQGTGA in the germline V gene. The V segment lost 1 base and the J segment 9 bases; nucleotides outside the gene matches: 6. The DNA of the CDR3 is TGTGCCAGCAGCTTAAGCCTAGCGGGAGAGGTTGAGCAGTTCTTC. This translates into CASSLSLAGEVEQFF.

The chain is built from TRBV30 and TRBJ2-2; no firm D call. CDR1 is GTSNPN, CDR2 SVGIG, per germline (reference sequence). This CDR3 region has 13 residues. Trimming shortened V by 3 bases and J by 6 bases, and 11 bases separated the two germline ends. CDR3 in amino acids: CAWSQRVAGELFF. The CDR3 coding sequence is TGTGCCTGGAGCCAAAGGGTGGCCGGGGAGCTGTTTTTT.

The CDR3 reads CASSLEAGTNTEAFF. The DNA of the CDR3 is TGTGCCAGCAGCTTAGAGGCAGGGACGAACACTGAAGCTTTCTTT. The chain has TRBV11-2 and TRBJ1-1, with TRBD1 as a possible D gene (5 bases). V was cut by 0 bases and J by 1 base, with 9 bases left in between. The germline V gene has CDR1 SGHAT and CDR2 FQNNGV. CDR3 length: 15 amino acids.